This is a list of T cell receptor beta chains from one sample in a study of blood T cell repertoires in COVID-19. Assay: immunoSEQ multiplex PCR; the TCRdb copy retains only in-frame clones and omits some. The sample holds around 170,000 clones, about 90% seen once. Source material: peripheral blood. These receptors came from a man in his sixties with acute or convalescent COVID-19. Both conserved end residues are part of each CDR3. Each record gives: CDR3 DNA, CDR3 protein, V gene, clone size, J gene, D gene. The D gene is left open where the match is weak. Clone size is given for some rows only: seen once, a few or many times, or a class if the clone is expanded.

TGTGCCAGCAGCCCGTCAGCAGGATCGAACACCGGGGAGCTGTTTTTT,CASSPSAGSNTGELFF,TRBV5-4,.,TRBJ2-2,.
TGTGCCAGCTCACCGCGACAGACACCCGATTCACCCCTCCACTTT,CASSPRQTPDSPLHF,TRBV18,.,TRBJ1-6,.
TGTGCCAGCAGTGACGGATTGGGGCCTTGGTACACCGGGGAGCTGTTTTTT,CASSDGLGPWYTGELFF,TRBV2,.,TRBJ2-2,.
TGTGCCAGCAGCAGAGGATTGGGACAGAGATCCTATAATTCACCCCTCCACTTT,CASSRGLGQRSYNSPLHF,TRBV5-4,once,TRBJ1-6,TRBD1
TGTGCCAGCAGTTTGGGACAGGGGGTTGATGAGCAGTTCTTC,CASSLGQGVDEQFF,TRBV28,.,TRBJ2-1,TRBD1
TGTGCCAGTAGTACGTTCTTGCGCTCCTACAATGAGCAGTTCTTC,CASSTFLRSYNEQFF,TRBV19,.,TRBJ2-1,.
TGCGCCAGCAGCTTGGGGACTAGCGGGGCGAACACCGGGGAGCTGTTTTTT,CASSLGTSGANTGELFF,TRBV5-1,.,TRBJ2-2,TRBD2
TGCGCCAGCAGCTTGGGTGGACTAGCGGGGGGCGGGACAGATACGCAGTATTTT,CASSLGGLAGGGTDTQYF,TRBV5-1,.,TRBJ2-3,TRBD2
TGTGCCAGTACTCAGCCCACTATGAACACTGAAGCTTTCTTT,CASTQPTMNTEAFF,TRBV19,.,TRBJ1-1,.
TGTGCCAGCAGCCCCGGGGGGGGCCACTCCTACGAGCAGTACTTC,CASSPGGGHSYEQYF,TRBV6-5,.,TRBJ2-7,TRBD2
TGTGCCACCTCGAGGGACAGGGGGCCCGGGGCCAACGTCCTGACTTTC,CATSRDRGPGANVLTF,TRBV15,.,TRBJ2-6,TRBD1
TGTGCCAGTACAGATAACTATGGCTACACCTTC,CASTDNYGYTF,TRBV5-6,.,TRBJ1-2,.
TGTGCCACCCCGAATGGGACAGGGGGAAGTATAGCCAAAAACATTCAGTACTTC,CATPNGTGGSIAKNIQYF,TRBV24-1,once,TRBJ2-4,TRBD1
TGTGCCAGTACCTTGACTAGCGCCACAGATACGCAGTATTTT,CASTLTSATDTQYF,TRBV19,.,TRBJ2-3,TRBD2
TGTGCCACTGGACAGGGGTCCAGCAATCAGCCCCAGCATTTT,CATGQGSSNQPQHF,TRBV6-5,few,TRBJ1-5,TRBD1
TGTGCCAGCTCACCACTGGGCAGGGGAAGCGGGGCACCCCTCCACTTT,CASSPLGRGSGAPLHF,TRBV18,.,TRBJ1-6,.
TGTGCCAGCAGCGTCAGTGGGGGCCTTCAAATTTACGAGCAGTACTTC,CASSVSGGLQIYEQYF,TRBV9,.,TRBJ2-7,.
TGCGCCAGCAGCTTGGGCGGACGGGAGGTGAACACTGAAGCTTTCTTT,CASSLGGREVNTEAFF,TRBV5-1,.,TRBJ1-1,.
TGTGCCAGCAGCTTTAGCAGTGAAAAACTGTTTTTT,CASSFSSEKLFF,TRBV11-2,.,TRBJ1-4,.
TGTGCCAGTAGCCCCGGAGTGGGGAGGGGCGATGAAAAACTGTTTTTT,CASSPGVGRGDEKLFF,TRBV19,.,TRBJ1-4,.
TGTGCCACGTTTCTCGGGAACAATGAAGCTTTCTTT,CATFLGNNEAFF,TRBV24-1,.,TRBJ1-1,.
TGCGCCAGCAGCCCCGGGACAGTTTCGCATCAGCCCCAGCATTTT,CASSPGTVSHQPQHF,TRBV4-1,.,TRBJ1-5,TRBD1
TGTGCCAGCAGTTACGGGACAGGGTCTTCGCAGTATTTT,CASSYGTGSSQYF,TRBV6-5,.,TRBJ2-3,TRBD1
TGTGCCAGCAGCAGAGAACAGGGGGCAAGGGAAAAACTGTTTTTT,CASSREQGAREKLFF,TRBV7-9,.,TRBJ1-4,TRBD1
TGTGCCAGCAGCCCCAGACTTGACAGGGGGCAAGATACGCAGTATTTT,CASSPRLDRGQDTQYF,TRBV7-6,.,TRBJ2-3,TRBD1
TGTGCCAGCAGTAAACGGGGGACTGAAGCTTTCTTT,CASSKRGTEAFF,TRBV6-5,.,TRBJ1-1,.
TGTGCCAGCAGCCCTAGCGGGGGTACTCAAGAGACCCAGTACTTC,CASSPSGGTQETQYF,TRBV11-1,.,TRBJ2-5,TRBD2
TGCGCCAGCAGCTCAGGACTAGCGGGTAGCTCCTACAATGAGCAGTTCTTC,CASSSGLAGSSYNEQFF,TRBV5-1,.,TRBJ2-1,TRBD2
TGCGCCAGCAGCTTGGCCGCGGTGAACTACGAGCAGTACTTC,CASSLAAVNYEQYF,TRBV5-1,once,TRBJ2-7,.
TGTGCCAGCAGCCAAGGAGGCGGGGGGCTGTACGAGCAGTACTTC,CASSQGGGGLYEQYF,TRBV7-2,once,TRBJ2-7,TRBD2
TGTGCCAGCAGTGACACCGGACAGACCTATGGCTACACCTTC,CASSDTGQTYGYTF,TRBV6-2/TRBV6-3,.,TRBJ1-2,.
TGTGCCAGCAGTTCCGGACAGGGGGGGGATACGCAGTATTTT,CASSSGQGGDTQYF,TRBV27,.,TRBJ2-3,TRBD1
TGCGCCAGCAGCCAAGATAAGGGGTCAGTCTATGGCTACACCTTC,CASSQDKGSVYGYTF,TRBV4-3,.,TRBJ1-2,.
TGTGCCAGCAGCTTAGGGACAGGGGGCGCGAACACTGAAGCTTTCTTT,CASSLGTGGANTEAFF,TRBV7-9,.,TRBJ1-1,TRBD1
TGTGCCACCAGCAGAGAAGACAGGGCCCCAGATACGCAGTATTTT,CATSREDRAPDTQYF,TRBV15,.,TRBJ2-3,TRBD1
TGTGCCAGTAGTCCCCAGTCCCTAGCCAAAAACATTCAGTACTTC,CASSPQSLAKNIQYF,TRBV19,.,TRBJ2-4,.
TGTGCCAGCAGCTTGGGTGGGGACAGGGGTACAGATACGCAGTATTTT,CASSLGGDRGTDTQYF,TRBV5-5,.,TRBJ2-3,TRBD1
TGTGCCAGCAGCTCCGTAAGGGGCGCCGCGGAGCAGTACTTC,CASSSVRGAAEQYF,TRBV11-2,.,TRBJ2-7,.
TGTGCCAGCAGCCCGGGACAGATATATGGCTACACCTTC,CASSPGQIYGYTF,TRBV5-4,.,TRBJ1-2,TRBD1
TGTGCCAGCAGCTTAGGACAGAACTCCTACAATGAGCAGTTCTTC,CASSLGQNSYNEQFF,TRBV7-9,once,TRBJ2-1,.
TGTGCCAGCAGCCATACTCCTCCCCCTAATTCACCCCTCCACTTT,CASSHTPPPNSPLHF,TRBV7-6,.,TRBJ1-6,.
TGTGCCAGTAGTCGACAGGCCCTTGAAGCTTTCTTT,CASSRQALEAFF,TRBV19,.,TRBJ1-1,.
TGTGCCAGCAGCCCGGGACTAGCGGGGGTAGAGACCCAGTACTTC,CASSPGLAGVETQYF,TRBV7-7,.,TRBJ2-5,TRBD2
TGTGCCAGCAGTGCAGTAGACAACCCCGTCTGGAACCCCCAGCATTTT,CASSAVDNPVWNPQHF,TRBV2,.,TRBJ1-5,.
TGTGCCAGCAGCCTAAGCGGGCACAGTCTGAACACTGAAGCTTTCTTT,CASSLSGHSLNTEAFF,TRBV5-6,.,TRBJ1-1,.
TGTGCCTGGAGTGTCGGAGGGGAGACCCAGTACTTC,CAWSVGGETQYF,TRBV30,.,TRBJ2-5,.
TGTGCCAGCAGCTTAGAGACAGGGACTTATGGCTACACCTTC,CASSLETGTYGYTF,TRBV7-9,.,TRBJ1-2,TRBD1
TGTGCCAGCAGCTTAGCAAACAAGAATTCACCCCTCCACTTT,CASSLANKNSPLHF,TRBV7-2,.,TRBJ1-6,.
TGTGCCAGCAGTCTTAGGGGGCCCTACGAGCAGTACTTC,CASSLRGPYEQYF,TRBV12-3/TRBV12-4,once,TRBJ2-7,TRBD1
TGTGCCAGCATAACGACGGGACAGGGGTACGAGCAGTACTTC,CASITTGQGYEQYF,TRBV5-6,.,TRBJ2-7,TRBD1
TGTGCCTGGGGACAGGGTAACTATGGCTACACCTTC,CAWGQGNYGYTF,TRBV30,.,TRBJ1-2,TRBD1
TGTGCCAGCAGCGAGACCCCACAGGGAATTTATGGCTACACCTTC,CASSETPQGIYGYTF,TRBV9,once,TRBJ1-2,.
TGTGCCAGCTCACCCAGCGGGACATATGGAAACACCATATATTTT,CASSPSGTYGNTIYF,TRBV18,.,TRBJ1-3,.